Here is one T cell receptor (beta chain) with its context. CDR1 and CDR2 (germline): MDHEN, SYDVKM. This CDR3 comprises 15 residues. Trimming took 10 bases from V and 7 from J, leaving 23 bases between them. This entry comes from a study of CD8+ T cells in alopecia areata. Reverse transcribed after extraction, RNA yielded cDNA as the sequencing template. Sequencing was performed with immunoSEQ multiplex PCR; in TCRdb, only in-frame clones are kept and a portion is missing. The profile shows some 130,000 clones, around 60% of them singletons. The rearrangement joins TRBV28 to TRBJ1-5; a weak D match, TRBD1 (5 bases). The input for sequencing was CD4+ T cells sorted from blood, taken at week 0. The TCR originated in a human donor with alopecia areata. The CDR3 region is CATSYSTGSGQPQHF. As DNA, the CDR3 is TGTGCCACCTCCTATTCTACAGGATCTGGGCAGCCCCAGCATTTT.